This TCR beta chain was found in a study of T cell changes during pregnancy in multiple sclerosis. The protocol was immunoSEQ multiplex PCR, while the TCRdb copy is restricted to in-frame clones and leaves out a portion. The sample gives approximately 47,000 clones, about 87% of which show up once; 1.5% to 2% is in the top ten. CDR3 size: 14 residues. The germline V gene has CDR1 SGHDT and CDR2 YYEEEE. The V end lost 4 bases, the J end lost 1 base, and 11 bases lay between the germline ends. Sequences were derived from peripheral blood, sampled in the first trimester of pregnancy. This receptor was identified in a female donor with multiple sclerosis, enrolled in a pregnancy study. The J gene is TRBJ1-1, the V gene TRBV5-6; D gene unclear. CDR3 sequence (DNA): TGTGCCAGCAGCATAGGACTTCGGAACACTGAAGCTTTCTTT. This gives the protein CASSIGLRNTEAFF. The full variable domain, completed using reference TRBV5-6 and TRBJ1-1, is DAGVTQSPTHLIKTRGQQVTLRCSPKSGHDTVSWYQQALGQGPQFIFQYYEEEERQRGNFPDRFSGHQFPNYSSELNVNALLLGDSALYLCASSIGLRNTEAFFGQGTRLTVV.